This TCR beta chain was recorded in a study of blood T cell repertoires in COVID-19. Study-level information: From T cells, B-cell-depleted T cells, or PBMCs came the material, which was cDNA or gDNA.

This clone was counted ten times or more. CDR1 and CDR2 from the germline V gene are SGHDN and FVKESK. The CDR3 contains 15 residues. The trim removed 4 bases at V and 6 bases at J, leaving 7 bases unmatched. Assay: immunoSEQ multiplex PCR; the TCRdb copy retains only in-frame clones and omits some. The sample consists of 300,000 or so clones, 90% of them appearing once. The chain links TRBV14 to TRBJ1-1; 11 positions match TRBD1. This TCR was recovered from a middle-aged woman with acute or convalescent COVID-19. The specimen sequenced was peripheral blood. CDR3 sequence: CASSRGQGAGSEAFF. The CDR3 DNA reads TGTGCCAGCAGCCGAGGACAGGGGGCAGGTTCTGAAGCTTTCTTT.